This T cell receptor beta chain was identified during a study of shared clonotypes between healthy human individuals. The donors, healthy adults who were HIV-negative, had experienced no recent acute infections or vaccinations. Original methodology: In the immunoSEQ data, sequences were junction-only and lacked quality scores, so filtering differed. Sequenced by immunoSEQ multiplex PCR; TCRdb stores in-frame clones only, minus some. The DNA gave D and trimming, while V, J and clone size come from that table. The sample holds under 2,500,000 clones; approximately 94% are singletons and the top ten take around 0.13%. About this clone: Its antigen is not known.

Regarding the study as a whole: Limited genetic and exposure-history diversity came from having few donors.

Per the germline V gene, CDR1 is MGHDK and CDR2 is SYGVNS. V was pared by 4 bases and J by 7 bases, with 17 bases between. The CDR3 spans 14 residues. Sequencing input: naive CD4+ T cells sorted from blood. This sample's subset: CD45RA+ positively selected. This clonotype was obtained from a man in his late teens or twenties in good health. This rearrangement joins TRBV25-1 to TRBJ2-7, with D perhaps matching TRBD1 or TRBD2 (5 bases each). DNA of the CDR3: TGTGCCAGCAGTGCAGGGACGGCTACCTTAGAGCAGTACTTC. Its protein product is CASSAGTATLEQYF.